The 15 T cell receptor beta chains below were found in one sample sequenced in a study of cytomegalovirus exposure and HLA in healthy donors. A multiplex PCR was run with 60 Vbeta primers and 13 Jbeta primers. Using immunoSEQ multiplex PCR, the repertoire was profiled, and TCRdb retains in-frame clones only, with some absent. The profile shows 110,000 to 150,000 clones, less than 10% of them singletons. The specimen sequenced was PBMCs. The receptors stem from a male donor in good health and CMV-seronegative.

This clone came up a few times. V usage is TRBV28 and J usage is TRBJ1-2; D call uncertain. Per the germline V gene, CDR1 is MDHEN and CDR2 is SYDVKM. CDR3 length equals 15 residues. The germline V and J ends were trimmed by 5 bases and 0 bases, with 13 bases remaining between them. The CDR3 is CASSPFSRANYGYTF. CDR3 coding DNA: TGTGCCAGCAGTCCCTTCTCGAGGGCTAACTATGGCTACACCTTC.

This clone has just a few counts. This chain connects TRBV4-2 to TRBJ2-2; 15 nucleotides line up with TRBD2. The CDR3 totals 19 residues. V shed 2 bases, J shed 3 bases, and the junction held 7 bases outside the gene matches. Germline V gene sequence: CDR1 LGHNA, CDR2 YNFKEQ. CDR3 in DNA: TGTGCCAGCAGCCAAACCGGGACTAGCGGGGGGCGTGACACCGGGGAGCTGTTTTTT. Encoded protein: CASSQTGTSGGRDTGELFF.

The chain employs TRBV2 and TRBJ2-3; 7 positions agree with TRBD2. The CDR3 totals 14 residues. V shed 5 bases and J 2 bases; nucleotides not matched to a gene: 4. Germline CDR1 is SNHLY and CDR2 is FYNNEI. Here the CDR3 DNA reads TGTGCCAGCAGTAGGCTAGCGGTCACAGATACGCAGTATTTT. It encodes CASSRLAVTDTQYF.

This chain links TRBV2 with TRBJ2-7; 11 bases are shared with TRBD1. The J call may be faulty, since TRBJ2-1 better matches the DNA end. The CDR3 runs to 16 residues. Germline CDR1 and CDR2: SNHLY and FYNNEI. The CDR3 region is CASSGVPGQGAWEQFF. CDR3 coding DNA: TGTGCCAGCAGTGGGGTGCCCGGACAGGGGGCTTGGGAGCAGTTCTTC.

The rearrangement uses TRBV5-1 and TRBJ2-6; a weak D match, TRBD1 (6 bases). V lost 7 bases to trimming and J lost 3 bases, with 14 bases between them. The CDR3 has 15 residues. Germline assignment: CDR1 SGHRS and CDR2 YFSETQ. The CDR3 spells CASGQGIVGANVLTF. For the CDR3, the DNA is TGCGCCAGCGGCCAGGGGATTGTTGGGGCCAACGTCCTGACTTTC.

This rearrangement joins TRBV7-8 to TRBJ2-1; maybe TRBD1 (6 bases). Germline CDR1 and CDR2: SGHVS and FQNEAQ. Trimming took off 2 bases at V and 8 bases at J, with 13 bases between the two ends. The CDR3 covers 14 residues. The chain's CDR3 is CASSLKTGLDEQFF. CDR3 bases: TGTGCCAGCAGCTTAAAAACAGGGTTGGATGAGCAGTTCTTC.

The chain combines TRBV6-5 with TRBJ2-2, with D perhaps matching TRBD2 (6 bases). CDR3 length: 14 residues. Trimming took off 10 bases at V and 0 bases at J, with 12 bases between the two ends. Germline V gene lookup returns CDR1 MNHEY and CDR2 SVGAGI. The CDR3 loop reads CATAPSANTGELFF. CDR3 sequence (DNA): TGTGCCACCGCCCCTAGCGCGAACACCGGGGAGCTGTTTTTT.

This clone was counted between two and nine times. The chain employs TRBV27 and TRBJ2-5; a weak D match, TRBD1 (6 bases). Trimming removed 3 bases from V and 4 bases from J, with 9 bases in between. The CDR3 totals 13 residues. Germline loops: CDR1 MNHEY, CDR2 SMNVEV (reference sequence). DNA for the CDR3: TGTGCCAGCAGTTTTCTGGGGGCAGAGACCCAGTACTTC. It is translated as CASSFLGAETQYF.

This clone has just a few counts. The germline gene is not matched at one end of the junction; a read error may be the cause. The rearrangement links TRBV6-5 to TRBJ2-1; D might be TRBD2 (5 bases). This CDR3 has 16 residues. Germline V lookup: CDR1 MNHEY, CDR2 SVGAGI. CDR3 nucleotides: TGTGCCAGCAGCTACTATCGAGCGGCTACTGGGAATGAGCAGTTCTTC. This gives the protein CASSYYRAATGNEQFF.

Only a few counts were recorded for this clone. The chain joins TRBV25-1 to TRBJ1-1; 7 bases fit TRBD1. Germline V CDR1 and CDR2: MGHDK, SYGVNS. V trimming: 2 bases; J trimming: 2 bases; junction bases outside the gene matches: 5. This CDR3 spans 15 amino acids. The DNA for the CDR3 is TGTGCCAGCAGTGAAGGGGACAGACTAAACACTGAAGCTTTCTTT. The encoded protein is CASSEGDRLNTEAFF.

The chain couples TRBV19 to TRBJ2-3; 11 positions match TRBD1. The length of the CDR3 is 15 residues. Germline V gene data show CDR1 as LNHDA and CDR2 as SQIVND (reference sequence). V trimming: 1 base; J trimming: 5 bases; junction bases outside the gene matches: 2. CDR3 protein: CASSIGTGGLDTQYF. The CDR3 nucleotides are TGTGCCAGTAGTATAGGGACAGGGGGCCTAGATACGCAGTATTTT.

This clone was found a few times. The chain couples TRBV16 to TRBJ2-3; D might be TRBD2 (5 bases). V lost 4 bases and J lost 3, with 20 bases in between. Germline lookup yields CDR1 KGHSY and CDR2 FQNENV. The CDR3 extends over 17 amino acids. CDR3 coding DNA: TGTGCCAGCAGCCCCGGCGAGGGCGTCCTAACGACAGATACGCAGTATTTT. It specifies CASSPGEGVLTTDTQYF.

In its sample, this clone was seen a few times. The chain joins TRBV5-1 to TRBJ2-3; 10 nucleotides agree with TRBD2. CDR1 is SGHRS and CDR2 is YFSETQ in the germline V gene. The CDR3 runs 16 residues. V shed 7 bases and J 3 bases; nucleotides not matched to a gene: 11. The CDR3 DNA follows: TGCGCCAGCCGCCCAGCGGGAGGGCCTCGAACAGATACGCAGTATTTT. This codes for CASRPAGGPRTDTQYF.

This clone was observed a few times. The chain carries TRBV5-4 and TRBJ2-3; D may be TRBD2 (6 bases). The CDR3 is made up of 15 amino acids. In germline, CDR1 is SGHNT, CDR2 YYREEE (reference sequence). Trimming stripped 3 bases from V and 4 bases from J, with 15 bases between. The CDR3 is CASSSVVGGADTQYF. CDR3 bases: TGTGCCAGCAGCTCGGTTGTCGGCGGGGCAGATACGCAGTATTTT.

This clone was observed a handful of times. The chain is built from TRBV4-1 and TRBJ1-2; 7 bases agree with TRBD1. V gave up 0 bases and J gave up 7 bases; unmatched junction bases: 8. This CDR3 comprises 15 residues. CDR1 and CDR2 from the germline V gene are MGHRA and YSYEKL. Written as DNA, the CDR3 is TGCGCCAGCAGCCAAGACCGGGACAGCCTCCTTGGCTACACCTTC. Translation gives CASSQDRDSLLGYTF.